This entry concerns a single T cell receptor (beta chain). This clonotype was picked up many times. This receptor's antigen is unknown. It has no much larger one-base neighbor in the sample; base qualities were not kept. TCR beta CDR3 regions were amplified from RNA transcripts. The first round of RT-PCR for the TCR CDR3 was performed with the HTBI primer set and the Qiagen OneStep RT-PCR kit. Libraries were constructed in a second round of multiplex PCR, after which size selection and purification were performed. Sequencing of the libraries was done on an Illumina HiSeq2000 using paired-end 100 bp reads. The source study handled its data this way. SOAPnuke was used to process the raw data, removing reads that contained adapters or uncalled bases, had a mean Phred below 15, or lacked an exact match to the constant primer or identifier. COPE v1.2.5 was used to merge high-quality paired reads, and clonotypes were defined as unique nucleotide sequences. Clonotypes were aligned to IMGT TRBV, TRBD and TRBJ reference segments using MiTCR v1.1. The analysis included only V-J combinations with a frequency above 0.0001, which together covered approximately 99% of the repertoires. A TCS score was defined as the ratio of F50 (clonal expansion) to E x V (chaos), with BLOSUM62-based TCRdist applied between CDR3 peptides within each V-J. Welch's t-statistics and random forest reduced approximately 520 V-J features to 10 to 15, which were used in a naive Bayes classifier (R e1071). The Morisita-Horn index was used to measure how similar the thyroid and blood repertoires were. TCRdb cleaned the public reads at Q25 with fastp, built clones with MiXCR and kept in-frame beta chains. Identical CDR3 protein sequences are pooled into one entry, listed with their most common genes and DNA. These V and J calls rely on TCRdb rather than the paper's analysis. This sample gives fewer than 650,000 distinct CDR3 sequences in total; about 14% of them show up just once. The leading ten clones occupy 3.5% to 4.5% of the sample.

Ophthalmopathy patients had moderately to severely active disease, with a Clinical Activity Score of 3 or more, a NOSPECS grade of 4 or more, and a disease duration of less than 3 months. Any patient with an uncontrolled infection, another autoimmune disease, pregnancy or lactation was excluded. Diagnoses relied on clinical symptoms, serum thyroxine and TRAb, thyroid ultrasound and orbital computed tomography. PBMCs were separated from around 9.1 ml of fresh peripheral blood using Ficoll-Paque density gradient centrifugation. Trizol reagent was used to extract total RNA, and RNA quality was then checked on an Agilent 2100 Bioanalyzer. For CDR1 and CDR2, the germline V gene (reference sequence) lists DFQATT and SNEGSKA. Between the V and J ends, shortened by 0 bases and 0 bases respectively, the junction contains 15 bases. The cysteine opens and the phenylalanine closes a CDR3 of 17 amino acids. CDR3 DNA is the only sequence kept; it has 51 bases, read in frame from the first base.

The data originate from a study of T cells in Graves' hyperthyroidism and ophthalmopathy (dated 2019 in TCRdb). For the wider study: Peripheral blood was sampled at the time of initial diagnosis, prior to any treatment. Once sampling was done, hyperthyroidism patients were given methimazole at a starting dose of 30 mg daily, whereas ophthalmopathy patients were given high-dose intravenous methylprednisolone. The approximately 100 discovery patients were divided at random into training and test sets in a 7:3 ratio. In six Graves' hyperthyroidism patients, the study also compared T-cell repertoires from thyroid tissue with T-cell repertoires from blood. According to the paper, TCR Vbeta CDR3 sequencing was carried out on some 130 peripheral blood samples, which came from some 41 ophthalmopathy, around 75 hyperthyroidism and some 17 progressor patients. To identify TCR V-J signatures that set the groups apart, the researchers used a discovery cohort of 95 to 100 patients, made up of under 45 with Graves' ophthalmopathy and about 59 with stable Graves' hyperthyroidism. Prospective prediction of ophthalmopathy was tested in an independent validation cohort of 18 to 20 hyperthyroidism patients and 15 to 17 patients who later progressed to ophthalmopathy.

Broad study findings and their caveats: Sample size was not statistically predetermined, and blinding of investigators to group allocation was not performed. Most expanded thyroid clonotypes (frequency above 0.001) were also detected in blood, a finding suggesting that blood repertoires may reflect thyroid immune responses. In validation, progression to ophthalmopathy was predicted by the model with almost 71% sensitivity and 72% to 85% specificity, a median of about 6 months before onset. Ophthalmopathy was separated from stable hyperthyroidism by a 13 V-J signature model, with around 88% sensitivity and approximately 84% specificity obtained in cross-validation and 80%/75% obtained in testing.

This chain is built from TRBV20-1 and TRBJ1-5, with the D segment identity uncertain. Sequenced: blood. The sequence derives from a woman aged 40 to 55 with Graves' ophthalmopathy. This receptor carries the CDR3 CSARDSRGIYSNQPQHF. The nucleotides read TGCAGTGCTAGAGATTCGAGAGGGATATATAGCAATCAGCCCCAGCATTTT.